These T cell receptor beta chains were read from a single sample in a study of CD8 T cells in ankylosing spondylitis. One entry per CDR3 protein results from TCRdb running MiXCR on the 5' RACE reads. The sample yields over 100,000 distinct CDR3 sequences, approximately 10% seen once. The specimen was blood, either unsorted or a sorted T cell fraction (not recorded which). The receptor set was obtained from a female donor with ankylosing spondylitis or in good health (not recorded which). Each CDR3 is given with its conserved first and last residue. D genes are given only for firm matches. Where a row states a size, it is once, few, many or the class of an expanded clone; other rows omit it.

abundance: NA
j_gene: TRBJ2-5
v_gene: TRBV6-5
d_gene: NA
CDR3aa: CASSSPGRETQYF
CDR3nt: TGTGCCAGCAGTTCACCAGGGAGAGAGACCCAGTACTTC

abundance: many
j_gene: TRBJ2-3
v_gene: TRBV27
d_gene: TRBD2
CDR3aa: CASTSRLAGEATQYF
CDR3nt: TGTGCCAGCACCTCCCGGCTAGCGGGGGAAGCTACGCAGTATTTT

abundance: NA
j_gene: TRBJ1-1
v_gene: TRBV5-1
d_gene: NA
CDR3aa: CASSRGVSTEAFF
CDR3nt: TGCGCCAGCAGCCGAGGGGTGAGCACTGAAGCTTTCTTT

abundance: many
j_gene: TRBJ1-5
v_gene: TRBV28
d_gene: NA
CDR3aa: CASSPVGRAQPQHF
CDR3nt: TGTGCCAGCAGTCCAGTGGGCAGGGCGCAGCCCCAGCATTTT

abundance: many
j_gene: TRBJ1-2
v_gene: TRBV7-2
d_gene: NA
CDR3aa: CASSLAGPTYYGYTF
CDR3nt: TGTGCCAGCAGCTTAGCGGGGCCGACCTACTATGGCTACACCTTC

abundance: many
j_gene: TRBJ1-5
v_gene: TRBV20-1
d_gene: NA
CDR3aa: CSARESLNQPQHF
CDR3nt: TGCAGTGCTAGAGAAAGTTTAAATCAGCCCCAGCATTTT

abundance: many
j_gene: TRBJ2-7
v_gene: TRBV6-5
d_gene: NA
CDR3aa: CASSYSNTGSYEQYF
CDR3nt: TGTGCCAGCAGTTACTCGAACACAGGGTCCTACGAGCAGTACTTC

abundance: NA
j_gene: TRBJ1-2
v_gene: TRBV10-2
d_gene: NA
CDR3aa: CASSESDQLGYTF
CDR3nt: TGCGCCAGCAGTGAGTCGGATCAACTCGGCTACACCTTC

abundance: NA
j_gene: TRBJ2-7
v_gene: TRBV10-3
d_gene: TRBD2
CDR3aa: CAISSLPGTSGGSYEQYF
CDR3nt: TGTGCCATCAGTTCACTCCCCGGGACTAGCGGGGGGAGTTACGAGCAGTACTTC

abundance: many
j_gene: TRBJ1-2
v_gene: TRBV5-4
d_gene: NA
CDR3aa: CASSLEQGWGSNYGYTF
CDR3nt: TGTGCCAGCAGCTTGGAACAGGGTTGGGGATCTAACTATGGCTACACCTTC

abundance: few
j_gene: TRBJ1-2
v_gene: TRBV6-5
d_gene: NA
CDR3aa: CASSYTILGNYGYTF
CDR3nt: TGTGCCAGCAGTTACACAATACTTGGGAACTATGGCTACACCTTC

abundance: many
j_gene: TRBJ2-5
v_gene: TRBV3-1
d_gene: TRBD2
CDR3aa: CASSRRTSGAQETQYF
CDR3nt: TGTGCCAGCAGCCGGCGGACTAGCGGGGCACAAGAGACCCAGTACTTC

abundance: many
j_gene: TRBJ2-5
v_gene: TRBV3-1
d_gene: NA
CDR3aa: CASGTRTQYF
CDR3nt: TGTGCCAGCGGCACCCGGACCCAGTACTTC